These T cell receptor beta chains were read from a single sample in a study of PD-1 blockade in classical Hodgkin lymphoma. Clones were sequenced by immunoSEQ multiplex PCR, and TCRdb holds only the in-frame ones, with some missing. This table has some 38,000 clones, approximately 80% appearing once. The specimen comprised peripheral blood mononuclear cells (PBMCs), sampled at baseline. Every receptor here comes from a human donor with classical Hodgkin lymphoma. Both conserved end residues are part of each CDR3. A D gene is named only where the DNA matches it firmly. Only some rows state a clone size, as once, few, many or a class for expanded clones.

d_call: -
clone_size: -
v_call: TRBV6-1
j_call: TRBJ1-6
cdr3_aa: CASSVEGAISPLHF
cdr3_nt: TGTGCCAGCAGTGTTGAAGGGGCAATCTCACCCCTCCACTTT

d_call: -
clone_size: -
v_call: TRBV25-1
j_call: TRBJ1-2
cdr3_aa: CASRSDRNYGYTF
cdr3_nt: TGTGCCAGCAGAAGTGACAGAAACTATGGCTACACCTTC

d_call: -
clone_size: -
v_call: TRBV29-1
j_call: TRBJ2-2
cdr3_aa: CSVRQDTNTGELFF
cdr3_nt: TGCAGCGTCAGACAGGACACGAACACCGGGGAGCTGTTTTTT

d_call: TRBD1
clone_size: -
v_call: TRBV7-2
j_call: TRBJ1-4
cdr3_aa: CASSLGTGNEKLFF
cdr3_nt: TGTGCCAGCAGCCTCGGGACAGGGAATGAAAAACTGTTTTTT

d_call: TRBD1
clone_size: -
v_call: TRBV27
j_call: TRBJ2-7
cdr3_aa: CASSLWNRGSEQYF
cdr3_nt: TGTGCCAGCAGTTTATGGAACAGGGGGTCCGAGCAGTACTTC

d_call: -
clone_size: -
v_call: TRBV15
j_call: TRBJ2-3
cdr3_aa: CATSFGGPTDTQYF
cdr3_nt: TGTGCCACCAGCTTCGGGGGCCCCACAGATACGCAGTATTTT

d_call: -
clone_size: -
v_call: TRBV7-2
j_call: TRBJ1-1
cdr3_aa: CASSTAGGSTEAFF
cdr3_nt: TGTGCCAGCAGCACCGCGGGGGGGTCGACTGAAGCTTTCTTT

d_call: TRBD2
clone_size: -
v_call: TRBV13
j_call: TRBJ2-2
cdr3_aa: CASSWTSRNTGELFF
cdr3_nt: TGTGCCAGCAGCTGGACTAGCAGGAACACCGGGGAGCTGTTTTTT

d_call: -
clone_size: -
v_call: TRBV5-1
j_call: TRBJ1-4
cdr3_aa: CASSLQGNEKLFF
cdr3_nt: TGCGCCAGCAGCCTACAGGGAAATGAAAAACTGTTTTTT

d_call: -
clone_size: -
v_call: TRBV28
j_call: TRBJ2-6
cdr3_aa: CASSFRQSGANVLTF
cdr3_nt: TGTGCCAGCAGTTTCCGACAGTCTGGGGCCAACGTCCTGACTTTC

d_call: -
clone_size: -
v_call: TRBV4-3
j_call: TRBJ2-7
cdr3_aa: CASSQVSASYEQYF
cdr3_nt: TGCGCCAGCAGCCAAGTCAGCGCCTCCTACGAGCAGTACTTC

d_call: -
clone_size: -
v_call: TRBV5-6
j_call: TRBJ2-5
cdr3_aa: CASSLKLATEQETQYF
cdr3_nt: TGTGCCAGCAGCTTGAAGTTAGCCACCGAACAAGAGACCCAGTACTTC

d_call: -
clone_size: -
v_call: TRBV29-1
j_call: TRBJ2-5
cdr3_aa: CSVEVATQETQYF
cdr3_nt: TGCAGCGTTGAAGTAGCAACGCAAGAGACCCAGTACTTC

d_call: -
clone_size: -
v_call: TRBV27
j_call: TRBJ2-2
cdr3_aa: CASRPPGEDGELFF
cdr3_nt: TGTGCCAGCCGACCCCCGGGGGAGGACGGGGAGCTGTTTTTT

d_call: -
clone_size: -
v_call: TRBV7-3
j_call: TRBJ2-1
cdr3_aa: CASSLTRVRNEQFF
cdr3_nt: TGTGCCAGCAGCTTAACACGGGTACGCAATGAGCAGTTCTTC

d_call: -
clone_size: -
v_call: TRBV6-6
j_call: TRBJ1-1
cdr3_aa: CASSITTEAFF
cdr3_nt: TGTGCCAGCAGTATCACCACTGAAGCTTTCTTT

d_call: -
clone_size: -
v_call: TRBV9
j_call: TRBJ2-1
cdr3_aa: CASSADSHNEQFF
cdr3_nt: TGTGCCAGCAGCGCGGACAGCCACAATGAGCAGTTCTTC

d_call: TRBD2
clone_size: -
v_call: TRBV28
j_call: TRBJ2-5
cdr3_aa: CASRTSGGATQYF
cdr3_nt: TGTGCCAGCAGGACTAGCGGAGGGGCCACCCAGTACTTC

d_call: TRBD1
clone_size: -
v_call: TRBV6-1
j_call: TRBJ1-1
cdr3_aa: CASTSRGRTEAFF
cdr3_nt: TGTGCCAGCACCTCGAGGGGGCGGACTGAAGCTTTCTTT

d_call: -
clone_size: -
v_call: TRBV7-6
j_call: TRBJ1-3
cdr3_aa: CASSLALVGKGNTIYF
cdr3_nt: TGTGCCAGCAGCTTAGCGCTCGTGGGGAAAGGAAACACCATATATTTT

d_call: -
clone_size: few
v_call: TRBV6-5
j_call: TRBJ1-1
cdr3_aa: CASSYRAEGYTEAFF
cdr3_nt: TGTGCCAGCAGCTACAGGGCCGAGGGCTACACTGAAGCTTTCTTT

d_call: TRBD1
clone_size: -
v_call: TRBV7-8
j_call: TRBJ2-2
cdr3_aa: CASSLAGQGNTGELFF
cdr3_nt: TGTGCCAGCAGCTTAGCGGGACAGGGGAACACCGGGGAGCTGTTTTTT

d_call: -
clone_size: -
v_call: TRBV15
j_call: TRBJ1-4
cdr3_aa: CATSRVRIRGANEKLFF
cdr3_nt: TGTGCCACCAGCAGAGTCCGCATCCGGGGGGCTAATGAAAAACTGTTTTTT

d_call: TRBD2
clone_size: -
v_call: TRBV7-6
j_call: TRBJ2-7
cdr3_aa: CASSRTWTSGNGEQYF
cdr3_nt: TGTGCCAGCAGCCGCACCTGGACTAGCGGCAATGGCGAGCAGTACTTC

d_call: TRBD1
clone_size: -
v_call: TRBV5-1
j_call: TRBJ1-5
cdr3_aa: CASSWDSPNQPQHF
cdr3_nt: TGCGCCAGCAGCTGGGACAGCCCCAATCAGCCCCAGCATTTT

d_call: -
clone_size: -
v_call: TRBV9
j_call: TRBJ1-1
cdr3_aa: CASSVDWGATEAFF
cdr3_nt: TGTGCCAGCAGCGTAGACTGGGGGGCAACTGAAGCTTTCTTT

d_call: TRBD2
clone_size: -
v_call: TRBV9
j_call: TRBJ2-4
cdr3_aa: CASSVVGGNIQYF
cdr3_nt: TGTGCCAGCAGCGTAGTGGGGGGGAACATTCAGTACTTC

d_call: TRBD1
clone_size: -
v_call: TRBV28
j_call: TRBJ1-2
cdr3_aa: CASRVGQGISGYTF
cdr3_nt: TGTGCCAGCAGGGTGGGACAGGGCATATCTGGCTACACCTTC

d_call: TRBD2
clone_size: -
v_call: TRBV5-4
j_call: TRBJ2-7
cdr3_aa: CASSLEKAGEQYF
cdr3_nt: TGTGCCAGCAGCTTGGAGAAAGCGGGGGAGCAGTACTTC

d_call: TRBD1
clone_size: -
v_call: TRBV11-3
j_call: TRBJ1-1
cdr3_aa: CASSLDRVPEAFF
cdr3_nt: TGTGCCAGCAGCTTGGACAGGGTACCTGAAGCTTTCTTT

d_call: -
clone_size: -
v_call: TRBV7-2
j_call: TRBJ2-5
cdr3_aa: CASSPPGSSGETQYF
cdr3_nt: TGTGCCAGCAGCCCCCCGGGTTCGTCCGGAGAGACCCAGTACTTC

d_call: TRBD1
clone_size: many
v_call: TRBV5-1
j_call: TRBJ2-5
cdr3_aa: CASSPGTGAGETQYF
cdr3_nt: TGCGCCAGCAGTCCCGGGACAGGGGCAGGCGAGACCCAGTACTTC

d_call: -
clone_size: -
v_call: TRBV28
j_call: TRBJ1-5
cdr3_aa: CASVNVDNQPQHF
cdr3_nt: TGTGCCAGCGTTAACGTTGACAATCAGCCCCAGCATTTT

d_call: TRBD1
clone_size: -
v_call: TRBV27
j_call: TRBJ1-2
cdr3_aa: CASSSGGSYGYTF
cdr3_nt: TGTGCCAGCAGTTCAGGGGGATCCTATGGCTACACCTTC

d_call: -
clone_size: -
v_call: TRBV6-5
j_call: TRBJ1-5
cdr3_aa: CASSFYSNQPQHF
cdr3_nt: TGTGCCAGCAGTTTTTATAGCAATCAGCCCCAGCATTTT

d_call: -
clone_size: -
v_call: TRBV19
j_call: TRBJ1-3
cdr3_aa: CASSPQGADAIYF
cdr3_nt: TGTGCCAGTAGTCCGCAGGGAGCAGACGCCATATATTTT

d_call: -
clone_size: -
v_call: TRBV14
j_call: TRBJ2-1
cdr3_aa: CASSPRVGGPTNEQFF
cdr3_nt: TGTGCCAGCAGCCCGCGGGTAGGCGGACCCACCAATGAGCAGTTCTTC

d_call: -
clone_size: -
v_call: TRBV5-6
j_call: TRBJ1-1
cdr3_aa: CASSLGRNTEAFF
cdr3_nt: TGTGCCAGCAGCTTGGGCAGGAACACTGAAGCTTTCTTT

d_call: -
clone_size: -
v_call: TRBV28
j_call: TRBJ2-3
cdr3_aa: CASSFGGTDTQYF
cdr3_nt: TGTGCCAGCAGTTTTGGGGGGACAGATACGCAGTATTTT

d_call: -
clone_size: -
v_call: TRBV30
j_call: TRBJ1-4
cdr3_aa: CAWRFLGPNEKLFF
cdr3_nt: TGTGCCTGGAGATTTTTAGGGCCTAATGAAAAACTGTTTTTT

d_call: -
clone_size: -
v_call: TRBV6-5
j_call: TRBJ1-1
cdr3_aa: CASRLRVPDTEAFF
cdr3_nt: TGTGCCAGCAGACTCAGGGTCCCTGACACTGAAGCTTTCTTT

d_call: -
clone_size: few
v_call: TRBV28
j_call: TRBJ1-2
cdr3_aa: CASSFGGFNYGYTF
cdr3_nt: TGTGCCAGCAGTTTTGGGGGATTTAACTATGGCTACACCTTC

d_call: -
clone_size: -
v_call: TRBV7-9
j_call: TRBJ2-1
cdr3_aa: CASSLGGGTYNEQFF
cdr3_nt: TGTGCCAGCAGCTTGGGCGGTGGGACTTACAATGAGCAGTTCTTC

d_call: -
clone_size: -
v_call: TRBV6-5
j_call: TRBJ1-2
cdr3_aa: CASSPTARGDSYTF
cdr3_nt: TGTGCCAGCAGTCCGACGGCCCGGGGGGATAGCTACACCTTC

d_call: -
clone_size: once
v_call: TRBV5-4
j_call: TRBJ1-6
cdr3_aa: CASSWGAENSPLHF
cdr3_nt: TGTGCCAGCAGCTGGGGGGCAGAGAATTCACCCCTCCACTTT

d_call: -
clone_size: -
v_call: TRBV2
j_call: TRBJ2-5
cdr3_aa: CASSEGGVTQYF
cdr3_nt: TGTGCCAGCAGTGAAGGGGGGGTGACCCAGTACTTC

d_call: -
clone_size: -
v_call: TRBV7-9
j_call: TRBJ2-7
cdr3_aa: CASSQERGARYEQYF
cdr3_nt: TGCGCCAGCAGCCAAGAACGGGGGGCCCGCTACGAGCAGTACTTC

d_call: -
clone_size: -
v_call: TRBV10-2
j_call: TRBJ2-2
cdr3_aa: CASTRTYTGELFF
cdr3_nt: TGCGCCAGCACGAGGACTTACACCGGGGAGCTGTTTTTT